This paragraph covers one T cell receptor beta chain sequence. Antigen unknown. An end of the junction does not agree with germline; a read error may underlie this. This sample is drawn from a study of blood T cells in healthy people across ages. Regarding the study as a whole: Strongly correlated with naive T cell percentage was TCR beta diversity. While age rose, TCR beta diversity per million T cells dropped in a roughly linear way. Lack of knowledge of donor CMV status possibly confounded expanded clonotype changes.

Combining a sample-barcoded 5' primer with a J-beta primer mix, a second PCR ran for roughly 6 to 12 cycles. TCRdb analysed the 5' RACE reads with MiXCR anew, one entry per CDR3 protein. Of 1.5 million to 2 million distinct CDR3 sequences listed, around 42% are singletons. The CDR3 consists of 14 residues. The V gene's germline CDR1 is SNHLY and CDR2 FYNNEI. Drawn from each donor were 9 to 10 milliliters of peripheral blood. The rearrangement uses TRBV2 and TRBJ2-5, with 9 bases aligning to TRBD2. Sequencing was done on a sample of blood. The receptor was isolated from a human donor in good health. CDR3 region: CARSGSGGQETQYF. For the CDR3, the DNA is TGTGCCAGGAGTGGAAGCGGGGGGCAAGAGACCCAGTACTTC.